The T cell receptor beta chain under discussion was sequenced for a study of OX40 agonist ivuxolimab in advanced cancers. This clone was seen a few times. Assay: immunoSEQ multiplex PCR; the TCRdb copy retains only in-frame clones and omits some. The sample contains tens of thousands of clones, roughly 80% of which appear only once. This CDR3 is 15 amino acids long. Germline V gene data show CDR1 as SGHNT and CDR2 as YENEEA. The V and J ends lost 1 base and 2 bases respectively, with 8 bases between them. The receptor was isolated from an adult with an advanced solid tumor such as melanoma, head and neck, liver or kidney cancer. Sequenced here: CD4+ or CD8+ T cells sorted from blood, sampled in a trial of the OX40 agonist ivuxolimab. The V gene is TRBV11-3, the J gene TRBJ2-2, with a tentative D call TRBD2 (5 bases). The CDR3 sequence is CASSLGPGNTGELFF. As DNA, the CDR3 is TGTGCCAGCAGCTTAGGTCCGGGAAACACCGGGGAGCTGTTTTTT.